These 26 T cell receptor beta chains originate from one sample sequenced in a study of monozygotic twins with inflammatory bowel disease. For each CDR3 protein, TCRdb gives one entry from its re-call of the 5' RACE reads, without DNA. The listing contains approximately 210,000 distinct CDR3 sequences. Sequences were obtained from blood. The receptors were gathered from a human donor with ulcerative colitis or Crohn's disease, or a healthy co-twin of an affected twin (not recorded which).

CDR3 residues: CASSILGVDEQFF. The gene calls are TRBV19 and TRBJ2-1; with no DNA, the TCRdb D assignment of TRBD1 cannot be verified. Germline CDR1 is LNHDA and CDR2 is SQIVND (reference sequence). This CDR3 has 13 amino acids. Supplemented by reference TRBV19 and TRBJ2-1, the full variable domain reads DGGITQSPKYLFRKEGQNVTLSCEQNLNHDAMYWYRQDPGQGLRLIYYSQIVNDFQKGDIAEGYSVSREKKESFPLTVTSAQKNPTAFYLCASSILGVDEQFFGPGTRLTVL.

The chain combines TRBV7-8 with TRBJ1-1; TCRdb gives TRBD1 as the D gene, but with no DNA this cannot be confirmed. CDR1 and CDR2 (germline): SGHVS, FQNEAQ. The CDR3 is made up of 16 amino acids. CDR3 loop: CASSLFRGQMNTEAFF.

The CDR3 reads CASSLRAGRETQYF. The chain joins TRBV7-9 to TRBJ2-5; TCRdb's D call, TRBD2, is unchecked because there is no DNA. The CDR3 loop spans 14 amino acids. Germline values: CDR1 SEHNR, CDR2 FQNEAQ (reference sequence).

CDR3 sequence: CASSYSKYNEQFF. This chain connects TRBV6-6 to TRBJ2-1. This CDR3 is built from 13 residues. Germline CDR1 MNHNY, CDR2 SVGAGI (reference sequence).

J is TRBJ2-7 and V is TRBV19; TCRdb indicates TRBD2, and absent DNA this call remains unverified. Germline V gene lookup returns CDR1 LNHDA and CDR2 SQIVND (reference sequence). This CDR3 is built from 15 residues. Here the CDR3 reads CASSPPGLGSYEQYF.

The rearrangement links TRBV7-9 to TRBJ1-1; TCRdb lists TRBD1, though no DNA is available to test this call. The CDR3 covers 15 residues. The germline V gene has CDR1 SEHNR and CDR2 FQNEAQ (reference sequence). CDR3 region: CASSTDQGSNTEAFF.

The rearrangement links TRBV20-1 to TRBJ2-3; without DNA, the TCRdb call of TRBD2 cannot be checked. The germline CDR1 and CDR2 sequences are DFQATT and SNEGSKA (reference sequence). CDR3 length: 13 residues. CDR3: CSLLAGGTDTQYF.

The rearrangement joins TRBV27 to TRBJ2-7. Germline V lookup: CDR1 MNHEY, CDR2 SMNVEV (reference sequence). This CDR3 is 13 amino acids long. The CDR3 loop reads CAASPTGPYEQYF.

The chain joins TRBV5-5 to TRBJ2-7; lacking DNA, the TRBD1 call made by TCRdb goes unchecked. Germline V gives CDR1 SGHKS, CDR2 YYEKEE (reference sequence). The CDR3 has 14 residues. The CDR3 sequence: CASSSLVRPLEQYF.

This chain uses TRBV6-5 with TRBJ1-5; checking the TCRdb D call of TRBD1 is not possible without DNA. Germline CDR1 is MNHEY and CDR2 is SVGAGI. The CDR3 is 15 residues long. The CDR3 sequence is CASSSGRAANQPQHF.

The V and J genes are TRBV24-1 and TRBJ2-7; TCRdb's D call of TRBD2 is untestable without DNA. From germline, CDR1 is KGHDR and CDR2 SFDVKD. The CDR3 is made up of 13 amino acids. The CDR3 reads CATSGHPTYEQYF.

The rearrangement uses TRBV18 and TRBJ2-3. Per the germline V gene, CDR1 is KGHSH and CDR2 is LQKENI. CDR3 length: 15 residues. The CDR3 loop is CASSPISQSTDTQYF.

This rearrangement joins TRBV18 to TRBJ2-7; TCRdb gives TRBD2 as the D gene, but with no DNA this cannot be confirmed. CDR1 is KGHSH and CDR2 is LQKENI in the germline V gene. The CDR3 loop spans 14 amino acids. CDR3 in amino acids: CASSVARGDYEQYF.

The gene calls are TRBV6-6 and TRBJ2-3; the TCRdb call, TRBD2, lacks DNA for checking. The CDR3 has 14 residues. Germline loops: CDR1 MNHNY, CDR2 SVGAGI (reference sequence). This chain's CDR3 is CASRPGGGTDTQYF.

This CDR3 reads CASSLVAGAIGYEQYF. The chain carries TRBV28 and TRBJ2-7; the TRBD1 assignment by TCRdb is unverifiable without DNA. This CDR3 has 16 amino acids. Germline V gene sequence: CDR1 MDHEN, CDR2 SYDVKM.

The rearrangement links TRBV28 to TRBJ2-3; TCRdb's D gene call, TRBD1, goes unchecked for lack of DNA. The CDR3 runs to 15 residues. Germline assignment: CDR1 MDHEN and CDR2 SYDVKM. The CDR3 loop is CASKGQGAVQDTQYF.

The chain recombines TRBV5-5 with TRBJ2-1; TCRdb names TRBD2, which stays unverified in the absence of DNA. CDR3 length equals 14 residues. Germline V gene lookup returns CDR1 SGHKS and CDR2 YYEKEE (reference sequence). The chain's CDR3 is CASSLEVGLSEQFF.

The genes are TRBV4-2 and TRBJ1-2; the D call from TCRdb, TRBD1, cannot be confirmed without DNA. Per germline, CDR1 LGHNA and CDR2 YNFKEQ. There are 16 residues in the CDR3. CDR3 region: CASSHRDSYENYGYTF.

This chain connects TRBV7-2 to TRBJ2-3; TCRdb's assignment of TRBD2 cannot be checked, as there is no DNA. The CDR3 is made up of 17 amino acids. The germline CDR1 and CDR2 sequences are SGHTA and FQGNSA. CDR3 protein: CASSSLRTSGGMDTQYF.

The chain has TRBV7-2 and TRBJ2-1; the TCRdb call, TRBD2, lacks DNA for checking. The CDR3 totals 15 residues. The germline CDR1 and CDR2 sequences are SGHTA and FQGNSA. CDR3 in amino acids: CASSLDGGPVNEQFF.

The genes are TRBV7-6 and TRBJ2-7; TCRdb's D gene call, TRBD1, goes unchecked for lack of DNA. Germline V CDR1 and CDR2: SGHVS, FNYEAQ. The CDR3 sequence is 14 residues long. CDR3 amino acids: CASSLDGQGDEQYF.

The V and J genes are TRBV20-1 and TRBJ1-2; the TCRdb call, TRBD1, lacks DNA for checking. The CDR3 spans 12 residues. Germline values: CDR1 DFQATT, CDR2 SNEGSKA (reference sequence). CDR3 in amino acids: CSASQGEYGYTF.

V is TRBV12-2 and J is TRBJ2-1; without DNA, the TCRdb call of TRBD1 cannot be checked. TRBV12-2 is a recognized pseudogene. The CDR3 runs to 16 residues. The CDR3 here is CASRPARTSAYNEQFF.

V usage is TRBV28 and J usage is TRBJ2-7; TCRdb's D call, TRBD2, is unchecked because there is no DNA. The germline gives CDR1 MDHEN, CDR2 SYDVKM. The CDR3 contains 17 residues. The chain's CDR3 is CASRSGLAGGGHYEQYF.

The CDR3 here is CASSPGQGLNTQYF. The V gene is TRBV7-2, the J gene TRBJ2-3; TCRdb proposes TRBD1, but this gene call is untestable without DNA. CDR3 length: 14 amino acids. Germline values: CDR1 SGHTA, CDR2 FQGNSA.

The CDR3 reads CASSMGQAGGYTF. This rearrangement joins TRBV12-3 or TRBV12-4 to TRBJ1-2; TCRdb returns TRBD1, unconfirmable since there is no DNA. The CDR3 is 13 amino acids.